One sample yielded the 20 T cell receptor beta chains listed below, sequenced in a study of cytotoxic CD8 clonotypes in ibrutinib-treated CLL. The assay was immunoSEQ multiplex PCR, and TCRdb's table has in-frame clones only and misses some. Among around 330,000 clones, under 70% were seen once, and the ten largest hold 6% to 6.5%. The material sequenced was PBMCs, taken after 36 months of ibrutinib treatment. All receptors derive from a human donor with chronic lymphocytic leukemia.

The chain has TRBV5-6 and TRBJ1-5, with D maybe TRBD1 (5 bases). Trimming shortened V by 0 bases and J by 3 bases, and 10 bases separated the two germline ends. The germline V gene has CDR1 SGHDT and CDR2 YYEEEE. The CDR3 totals 15 residues. The CDR3 DNA reads TGTGCCAGCAGCTTGGGGGGCCAATTCAATCAGCCCCAGCATTTT. It codes for CASSLGGQFNQPQHF.

This clone was seen once. The V gene is TRBV28, the J gene TRBJ2-7, with TRBD1 as a possible D gene (6 bases). CDR3 length equals 14 residues. V was pared by 6 bases and J by 0 bases, with 12 bases between. The V gene's germline CDR1 is MDHEN and CDR2 SYDVKM. The CDR3 coding sequence is TGTGCCAGCAGCCCACAGGGATTCTCCTACGAGCAGTACTTC. The encoded protein is CASSPQGFSYEQYF.

This sequence joins TRBV5-1 and TRBJ1-1; D perhaps matches TRBD1 (6 bases). This CDR3 has 15 amino acids. Trimming took 0 bases from V and 1 from J, leaving 10 bases between them. CDR1 is SGHRS and CDR2 is YFSETQ in the germline V gene. The CDR3 loop reads CASSLVQGQNTEAFF. The CDR3 DNA reads as TGCGCCAGCAGCTTGGTCCAGGGGCAGAACACTGAAGCTTTCTTT.

The chain is built from TRBV7-9 and TRBJ2-7; 10 nucleotides agree with TRBD2. The CDR3 loop spans 13 amino acids. The germline CDR1 and CDR2 sequences are SEHNR and FQNEAQ (reference sequence). The V and J ends lost 3 bases and 9 bases, in that order; junction bases with no gene match: 5. The CDR3 DNA is TGTGCCAGCAGCTTGCTAGCGGGGGTCGGGCAGTACTTC. Translation gives CASSLLAGVGQYF. Together with reference TRBV7-9 and TRBJ2-7, the CDR3 gives the full variable domain: DTGVSQNPRHKITKRGQNVTFRCDPISEHNRLYWYRQTLGQGPEFLTYFQNEAQLEKSRLLSDRFSAERPKGSFSTLEIQRTEQGDSAMYLCASSLLAGVGQYFGPGTRLTVT.

This clone appeared a few times. The rearrangement uses TRBV29-1 and TRBJ1-1; 7 nucleotides line up with TRBD1. The CDR3 has 13 amino acids. The ends lost 1 base at V and 4 bases at J; junction bases unmatched: 3. Looked up from germline, CDR1 is SQVTM and CDR2 is ANQGSEA. The CDR3 DNA sequence: TGCAGCGTTGAAGGGGACAGTCGCACTGAAGCTTTCTTT. Translating it yields CSVEGDSRTEAFF.

This chain connects TRBV7-9 to TRBJ2-7; D gene uncertain. Trimming removed 4 bases at V and 3 bases at J, with 7 bases between. CDR1 SEHNR and CDR2 FQNEAQ come from the germline V gene (reference sequence). The CDR3 length is 12 residues. In DNA form, the CDR3 reads TGTGCCAGCAGCTCCCTCAGCTACGAGCAGTACTTC. As protein: CASSSLSYEQYF.

In its sample, this clone was seen a few times. V usage is TRBV5-4 and J usage is TRBJ2-1; 13 nucleotides agree with TRBD2. Trimming took 3 bases from V and 0 from J; bases not matched to a gene: 6. The CDR3 is made up of 18 amino acids. Looked up from germline, CDR1 is SGHNT and CDR2 is YYREEE (reference sequence). The CDR3 DNA reads as TGTGCCAGCAGCTCCGGGACTAGCGGGACGAGCTCCTACAATGAGCAGTTCTTC. Its translation: CASSSGTSGTSSYNEQFF.

The chain has TRBV11-3 and TRBJ2-2, with D unclear. CDR1 and CDR2 from the germline V gene are SGHNT and YENEEA. V was shortened by 5 bases and J by 0 bases, with 13 bases between the two germline ends. This CDR3 spans 16 amino acids. The CDR3: CASSPQGGPNTGELFF. CDR3 in DNA: TGTGCCAGCAGCCCCCAAGGTGGACCGAACACCGGGGAGCTGTTTTTT.

This rearrangement joins TRBV5-4 to TRBJ2-7, with D uncertain. This CDR3 region has 14 residues. CDR1 SGHNT and CDR2 YYREEE come from the germline V gene (reference sequence). The V end lost 3 bases, the J end lost 3 bases, and 13 bases lay between the germline ends. This chain's CDR3 is CASSYRLGDYEQYF. DNA of the CDR3: TGTGCCAGCAGCTACCGACTGGGTGACTACGAGCAGTACTTC.

The chain carries TRBV2 and TRBJ2-7, with D hard to call. CDR1 and CDR2 from the germline V gene are SNHLY and FYNNEI. The CDR3 covers 15 residues. Trimming left V 2 bases short and J 3 bases short, with 14 bases between. The CDR3 spells CASSERPIKFYEQYF. In DNA, the CDR3 is TGTGCCAGCAGTGAACGACCTATTAAGTTCTACGAGCAGTACTTC.

The chain joins TRBV18 to TRBJ2-1, with 9 nucleotides matching TRBD2. This CDR3 region has 17 residues. The germline gives CDR1 KGHSH, CDR2 LQKENI. After removal of 2 bases from V and 5 bases from J, the junction contained 10 bases not matched to a gene. For the CDR3, the DNA is TGTGCCAGCTCACCATCGGCTAGCGGGATCCGTAACAATGAGCAGTTCTTC. It translates to CASSPSASGIRNNEQFF.

This rearrangement joins TRBV5-1 to TRBJ2-7, with D maybe TRBD2 (5 bases). Germline values: CDR1 SGHRS, CDR2 YFSETQ. The CDR3 totals 15 residues. Trimming shortened V by 0 bases and J by 0 bases, and 10 bases separated the two germline ends. The DNA of the CDR3 is TGCGCCAGCAGCTTGGAGAGCGGTAGCTCCTACGAGCAGTACTTC. Translated: CASSLESGSSYEQYF.

The chain recombines TRBV29-1 with TRBJ2-3; D unclear. This CDR3 is built from 14 residues. V shed 6 bases and J shed 0 bases, with 13 bases lying between them. Germline CDR1 is SQVTM and CDR2 is ANQGSEA. The CDR3 sequence is CSVNRAISTDTQYF. In DNA, the CDR3 is TGCAGCGTCAACCGGGCTATCAGCACAGATACGCAGTATTTT.

Of note for this clone: A junction boundary mismatches the germline segment, possibly from a read error. This sequence joins TRBV6-1 and TRBJ1-6, with D perhaps TRBD1 (6 bases). The CDR3 sequence is 16 residues long. Germline values: CDR1 MNHNS, CDR2 SASEGT. The CDR3 loop reads CVSSEPVGTKLAPLHF. CDR3 nucleotides: TGTGTCAGCAGTGAGCCGGTAGGGACAAAATTGGCGCCCCTCCACTTT.

The rearrangement uses TRBV5-6 and TRBJ2-5, with D unresolved. V was shortened by 1 base and J by 9 bases, with 16 bases between the two germline ends. CDR1 and CDR2 (germline): SGHDT, YYEEEE. CDR3 length: 14 amino acids. The CDR3 coding sequence is TGTGCCAGCAGCTTGAAGGGCAGCGTCGCGGCCCAGTACTTC. It yields the protein CASSLKGSVAAQYF.

The chain's CDR3 is CASSLGGTNSPLHF. The CDR3 DNA sequence: TGTGCCAGCAGCTTAGGAGGGACTAATTCACCCCTCCACTTT. The chain employs TRBV5-8 and TRBJ1-6; tentative D call: TRBD1 (5 bases). Trimming took off 2 bases at V and 6 bases at J, with 9 bases between the two ends. Germline CDR1 reads SGHTS; CDR2 reads YDEGEE. The CDR3 runs to 14 residues. The whole variable domain, remainder taken from reference TRBV5-8 and TRBJ1-6, is EAGVTQSPTHLIKTRGQQATLRCSPISGHTSVYWYQQALGLGLQFLLWYDEGEERNRGNFPPRFSGRQFPNYSSELNVNALELEDSALYLCASSLGGTNSPLHFGNGTRLTVT.

This clone was seen a single time. The V and J genes are TRBV12-5 and TRBJ2-4; 8 bases are shared with TRBD1. Trimming removed 1 base from V and 8 bases from J; junction bases left unmatched: 4. The CDR3 spans 14 residues. The germline V gene has CDR1 LGHNT and CDR2 FRNRAP. The DNA of the CDR3 is TGTGCTAGTGGTTTGGGACAGGGGCTCGACATTCAGTACTTC. This gives the protein CASGLGQGLDIQYF.

V and J are TRBV28 and TRBJ2-7; D is uncertain. V gave up 8 bases and J gave up 2 bases, with 4 bases separating them. This CDR3 region has 10 residues. Germline CDR1 is MDHEN and CDR2 is SYDVKM. The CDR3, as DNA: TGTGCCAGCGCTGCCTACGAGCAGTACTTC. Translated: CASAAYEQYF.

This chain connects TRBV13 to TRBJ2-5, with 9 bases identical to TRBD1. This CDR3 spans 19 amino acids. Germline trimming cut 5 bases from V and 0 bases from J; bases unmatched to any gene: 16. Looked up from germline, CDR1 is PRHDT and CDR2 is FYEKMQ (reference sequence). CDR3 residues: CASSATGTGLSSDQETQYF. The DNA for the CDR3 is TGTGCCAGCAGCGCCACAGGGACAGGGCTGAGTAGTGACCAAGAGACCCAGTACTTC.

The chain combines TRBV6-6 with TRBJ2-1; D call uncertain. The length of the CDR3 is 12 residues. The V end was cut by 2 bases, the J end by 3 bases, with 2 bases between. Germline V gene data show CDR1 as MNHNY and CDR2 as SVGAGI (reference sequence). The CDR3 coding sequence is TGTGCCAGCAGTTACAACTACAATGAGCAGTTCTTC. It translates to CASSYNYNEQFF.